This T cell receptor (beta chain) was captured in a study of shared clonotypes between healthy human individuals (TCRdb year 2020). Turning to the overall study: The cohort included three men and two women between 18 and 49 years of age. For each donor, CD4 naive and CD4 memory were each run on three plates, CD8 naive on two plates, and CD8 memory on one plate. To estimate repertoire size and how much clonotype sharing occurs between individuals, the study deeply sequenced the blood TCR repertoires of five healthy adults. To increase sequencing depth and limit assay-specific biases, different laboratories used diverse techniques to prepare libraries and sequence TCR repertoires. Each donor's leukapheresis produced roughly between roughly 0.85 and 9.5 billion PBMCs. Overall study outcomes, separate from this receptor: Sharing across a handful of donors was observed for 4.5% to 6.5% of naive CD4, around 3.5% of naive CD8, over 2% of memory CD4, and about 0.38% of memory CD8 clonotypes. Larger estimated clonotype richness was generally found for naive subsets than for memory subsets. Sampling was restricted to blood, and TCR repertoires in tissue are likely to differ from TCR repertoires in blood. Even with the large sequencing depth, rarefaction of the sorted-subset datasets indicated that sequencing was incomplete. Based on pairwise subsampling, the degree of clonotype sharing among donors was expected to be affected by sequencing depth. Because the study included a small number of donors, the genetic and exposure-history diversity represented was limited. Higher generation probabilities were observed for clonotypes shared by all four sorted-subset donors than for non-shared clonotypes.

Healthy HIV-negative adults with no recently reported acute infections or vaccinations were included as donors. Only Caucasian adults living in Nashville, Tennessee, USA were represented among the donors. Magnetic negative selection was used to enrich CD4+ T cells, after which naive cells were positively selected on CD45RA and the negative fraction became the memory subset. Blood was obtained by leukapheresis, after which PBMCs were separated by Ficoll-Histopaque density gradient centrifugation and cryopreserved in liquid nitrogen vapor phase. Analytical flow cytometry was used to check the purity and quantity of each magnetically sorted T cell population. Genomic DNA was isolated from each sorted fraction and quantified by UV absorbance on a Nanodrop 2000c. Using the deep immunoSEQ assay, TCR CDR3 regions were amplified from genomic DNA by multiplex PCR. For each cell subset, the extracted genomic DNA was distributed evenly across all wells of several immunoSEQ 96-well plates, and each plate served as one replicate. For sorted subsets, around 200 ng genomic DNA, equal to 30,000 or so T cell genomes, was loaded into each replicate PCR. Purified libraries were quantified with a Qubit 3.0 fluorometer, sized on a Bioanalyzer 2100, and re-quantified with the KAPA Library Quantification kit. Every immunoSEQ 96-well plate was sequenced on a separate single-read 150-cycle Illumina NextSeq 550 flow cell. The authors processed their data as follows. The immunoSEQ output contained only junctional sequences without quality scores, so filtering could not match that applied to full-length reads. To assign V/J genes and CDR3, sequences were annotated using PyIR, a Python wrapper for IgBLAST v1.9, with IMGT germline references. Any read was removed if the V/J assignment was weak (E-value above 1e-6), the CDR3 was missing, or the read contained stop codons, out-of-frame junctions, or ambiguous translated residues. V3J clonotypes were defined as sequences sharing the same inferred V gene, J gene, and CDR3 amino acid sequence. Percentage overlap between repertoires was calculated by dividing the number of shared unique clonotypes by the size of the smaller repertoire. Three approaches were used to assess repertoire richness: RTK rarefaction, the Chao1 estimator, and Recon v2.1 estimates of unobserved clonotypes. For all TCRbeta clonotypes obtained by the gDNA method from a few donors, generation probabilities were computed with OLGA. TCRdb mirrors the immuneACCESS table, restricted to in-frame sequences. Some clones are absent from its copies; in checked studies, under half trace to an unresolved V gene, and the reason for the others is unknown. That table supplies the V and J calls and clone size; D and trimming were determined from the DNA. The sample profile shows some 2,100,000 clones; almost 96% of them were found once. The ten largest clonotypes hold approximately 0.13% of the sample.

The germline V gene gives CDR1 as SQVTM and CDR2 as ANQGSEA. The V and J ends are trimmed by 4 bases and 7 bases, leaving 14 bases between them. The CDR3, from cysteine to phenylalanine, totals 13 residues. The retained sequence is limited to the CDR3, 39 bases, with the frame set at the first base. Remarks on this clone: Its antigen is not yet known. No much larger clone exists at a distance of one base, and base qualities are not known.

The chain joins TRBV29-1 to TRBJ1-5, with no D gene named confidently. What was sequenced was naive CD4+ T cells sorted from blood. The cell subset or site label, read with the paper, signifies: CD45RA+ positively selected. This TCR derives from a man between 18 and 29 years old in good health. The base sequence is TGCAGCGTTGGGTACAGTGAAGGCCAGCCCCAGCATTTT. Translated, it reads CSVGYSEGQPQHF. Full variable domain (CDR3 extended with the reference TRBV29-1 and TRBJ1-5 proteins): SAVISQKPSRDICQRGTSLTIQCQVDSQVTMMFWYRQQPGQSLTLIATANQGSEATYESGFVIDKFPISRPNLTFSTLTVSNMSPEDSSIYLCSVGYSEGQPQHFGDGTRLSIL.